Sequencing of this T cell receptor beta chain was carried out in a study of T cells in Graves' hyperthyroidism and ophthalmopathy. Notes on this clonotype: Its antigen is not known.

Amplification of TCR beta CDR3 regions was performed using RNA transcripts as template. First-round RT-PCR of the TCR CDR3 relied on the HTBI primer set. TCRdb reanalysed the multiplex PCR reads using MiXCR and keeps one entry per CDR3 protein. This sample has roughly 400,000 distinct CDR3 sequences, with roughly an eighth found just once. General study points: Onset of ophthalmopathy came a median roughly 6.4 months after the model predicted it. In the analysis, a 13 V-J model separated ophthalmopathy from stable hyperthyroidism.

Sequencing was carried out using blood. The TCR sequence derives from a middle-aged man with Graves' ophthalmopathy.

The DNA of the CDR3 is TGCAGTGCTAGAGTAGACAGGGGGCCGGACATTCAGTACTTC. As protein: CSARVDRGPDIQYF. The chain employs TRBV20-1 and TRBJ2-4; 10 positions agree with TRBD1. Trimming cost V 1 base and J 8 bases; bases outside gene matches: 5. Germline lookup yields CDR1 DFQATT and CDR2 SNEGSKA (reference sequence). CDR3 length equals 14 residues.